This T cell receptor beta chain was recovered during a study of OX40 agonist ivuxolimab in advanced cancers. This clone appeared a single time. What it binds is not known. Repertoires were generated with immunoSEQ multiplex PCR, while TCRdb's copy carries only in-frame clones and drops some. This table has under 20,000 clones, more than 80% appearing once. Trimming pared 4 bases from V and 1 base from J, leaving 14 bases between. The CDR3 extends over 15 amino acids. The germline CDR1 and CDR2 sequences are LGHNA and YSLEER. Findings and caveats of the study: At doses 0.1 to 3.0 mg/kg, CD4+ and CD8+ clones expanded.

The chain links TRBV4-3 to TRBJ2-7; no firm D call. The receptor was isolated from an adult with an advanced solid tumor such as melanoma, head and neck, liver or kidney cancer. Here the sequenced sample was CD4+ or CD8+ T cells sorted from blood, taken in a trial of the OX40 agonist ivuxolimab. The CDR3 bases are TGCGCCAGCAGCCCTTCCGGCGCGAAGTCCTACGAGCAGTACTTC. It yields the protein CASSPSGAKSYEQYF.